Reported below is one T cell receptor beta chain. The data were produced by immunoSEQ multiplex PCR, yet TCRdb's version contains in-frame clones alone and is incomplete. Of about 200,000 clones listed, about 82% were seen once; the top ten hold about 6%. This specimen comes from a study of blood T cell repertoires in COVID-19. The overall study: PBMCs, B-cell-depleted T cells, or T cells were the source of the cDNA or gDNA that made up the material.

Ages ranged from about 18 to 100 years, with residence in around 24 US areas. Participants had their cohort set by participant-reported clinical history. Germline lookup yields CDR1 SGHRS and CDR2 YFSETQ. Trimming removed 4 bases from V and 8 bases from J; junction bases left unmatched: 5. The CDR3 is made up of 12 amino acids. V and J are TRBV5-1 and TRBJ1-1, with 7 bases lining up with TRBD1. The source of this sequence is a man in his forties or fifties with acute COVID-19. The sample consisted of PBMCs or T cells enriched from blood (not recorded which). The CDR3: CASSPRGQEAFF. The CDR3 nucleotides are TGCGCCAGCAGCCCACGGGGACAGGAAGCTTTCTTT.